One and the same sample provided the 29 T cell receptor beta chains below, sequenced in a study of cytomegalovirus exposure and HLA in healthy donors. The study ran its PCR with 60 Vbeta and 13 Jbeta primers. The data were produced by immunoSEQ multiplex PCR, yet TCRdb's version contains in-frame clones alone and is incomplete. The table records 100,000 to 150,000 clones, around 73% of them present only once. The sequencing sample was made of PBMCs. All receptors come from a man aged 25-45 years in good health and CMV-seropositive.

V gene TRBV13 combines with J gene TRBJ2-4, with no clear D. V lost 2 bases and J 2 bases, leaving 7 bases between the germline ends. CDR1 is PRHDT and CDR2 is FYEKMQ in the germline V gene (reference sequence). This CDR3 is built from 14 residues. This CDR3 is CASSLLETKNIQYF. The CDR3 nucleotides are TGTGCCAGCAGCTTACTAGAAACCAAAAACATTCAGTACTTC.

The chain couples TRBV11-2 to TRBJ2-1; D remains unclear. The V gene lost 3 bases and the J gene lost 4 bases, with 7 bases spanning the gap. The CDR3 totals 13 residues. In germline, CDR1 is SGHAT, CDR2 FQNNGV. The CDR3 DNA follows: TGTGCCAGCAGCTTGGAGTCGTACAATGAGCAGTTCTTC. This gives the protein CASSLESYNEQFF.

The chain joins TRBV4-2 to TRBJ2-5; 11 nucleotides align to TRBD2. The J call may be in error: the DNA end matches TRBJ2-7 better. The germline CDR1 and CDR2 sequences are LGHNA and YNFKEQ. This CDR3 is 15 amino acids long. The CDR3: CASSQELAGAYEQYF. The CDR3 DNA reads as TGTGCCAGCAGCCAAGAACTAGCGGGAGCCTACGAGCAGTACTTC.

The V gene is TRBV18, the J gene TRBJ1-1; TRBD1 might be the D (6 bases). Per the germline V gene, CDR1 is KGHSH and CDR2 is LQKENI. The CDR3 consists of 12 residues. Deletions cut 5 bases from V and 3 bases from J, with 7 bases between. The CDR3 DNA reads TGTGCCAGCTCAGCAGGGGACACTGAAGCTTTCTTT. Translating gives CASSAGDTEAFF.

The chain is built from TRBV5-1 and TRBJ2-7, with 14 positions matching TRBD2. Germline lookup yields CDR1 SGHRS and CDR2 YFSETQ. This CDR3 contains 18 residues. The trim removed 5 bases at V and 4 bases at J, leaving 14 bases unmatched. The CDR3 protein is CASRRLAGGPSTSYEQYF. CDR3 bases: TGCGCCAGCAGGAGACTAGCGGGAGGGCCGTCGACGTCATACGAGCAGTACTTC.

The CDR3 reads CASKRDGTGFPYEQFF. Written as DNA, the CDR3 is TGTGCCAGTAAAAGGGACGGGACAGGGTTTCCCTATGAGCAGTTCTTC. The gene calls are TRBV19 and TRBJ2-1; 9 bases match TRBD1. The CDR3 contains 16 residues. Trimming at V came to 7 bases and at J to 8 bases, leaving 15 bases not matched to a gene. The germline V gene encodes CDR1 LNHDA and CDR2 SQIVND (reference sequence).

This clone was seen more than once but under ten times. The chain is built from TRBV19 and TRBJ2-7, with 8 nucleotides matching TRBD1. The CDR3 loop spans 15 amino acids. Per the germline V gene, CDR1 is LNHDA and CDR2 is SQIVND (reference sequence). The junction had 5 bases not matched to a gene; V was cut back by 0 bases and J by 4 bases. CDR3 amino acids: CASSIEQGVGYEQYF. In DNA, the CDR3 is TGTGCCAGTAGTATAGAACAGGGGGTCGGATACGAGCAGTACTTC.

The rearrangement links TRBV11-3 to TRBJ2-3; D gene uncertain. Trimming shortened V by 1 base and J by 0 bases, and 8 bases separated the two germline ends. The CDR3 runs 15 residues. Germline V gives CDR1 SGHNT, CDR2 YENEEA. The CDR3 region is CASSLGRSSTDTQYF. Here the CDR3 DNA reads TGTGCCAGCAGCTTAGGGCGGAGTAGCACAGATACGCAGTATTTT.

Concerning this clone itself: Germline is not matched at one junction end, which may reflect a read error. CDR3 bases: TGTGCTAGCAGCCGCCATACGTCATCTGCGGAGACCCAGTACTTC. Translating gives CASSRHTSSAETQYF. The chain combines TRBV7-7 with TRBJ2-5, with D unresolved. Germline CDR1 is SSHAT and CDR2 is FNYEAQ (reference sequence). CDR3 length: 15 amino acids.

The V gene is TRBV25-1, the J gene TRBJ2-3, with D hard to call. Germline V gene lookup returns CDR1 MGHDK and CDR2 SYGVNS. The CDR3 is 14 amino acids. The germline V and J ends were trimmed by 0 bases and 4 bases, with 8 bases remaining between them. CDR3 sequence (DNA): TGTGCCAGCAGTGAATATCTTGACTCAGATACGCAGTATTTT. Residues: CASSEYLDSDTQYF. The full variable domain, rest sourced from reference TRBV25-1 and TRBJ2-3, is EADIYQTPRYLVIGTGKKITLECSQTMGHDKMYWYQQDPGMELHLIHYSYGVNSTEKGDLSSESTVSRIRTEHFPLTLESARPSHTSQYLCASSEYLDSDTQYFGPGTRLTVL.

This clone has only one observation. V and J are TRBV15 and TRBJ1-1; the match to TRBD1 covers 8 bases. Germline CDR1 is LNHNV and CDR2 is YYDKDF (reference sequence). This CDR3 is 15 amino acids long. V lost 5 bases and J lost 2; bases outside the gene matches: 7. The CDR3 protein is CATSPRTGLNTEAFF. CDR3 DNA: TGTGCCACCAGCCCGCGGACAGGGTTAAACACTGAAGCTTTCTTT.

The rearrangement links TRBV29-1 to TRBJ2-3; 7 bases are a match to TRBD2. This CDR3 has 14 amino acids. Unmatched junction bases numbered 12, after V lost 8 bases and J lost 4 bases. Germline V gene data show CDR1 as SQVTM and CDR2 as ANQGSEA. Here the CDR3 reads CSLSSGRRPDTQYF. The CDR3 DNA sequence: TGCAGCCTCTCCTCCGGGAGGCGACCAGATACGCAGTATTTT.

This rearrangement joins TRBV7-2 to TRBJ2-7; TRBD2 aligns across 8 bases. After removal of 4 bases from V and 4 bases from J, the junction contained 9 bases not matched to a gene. Per germline, CDR1 SGHTA and CDR2 FQGNSA. This CDR3 has 15 residues. CDR3 coding DNA: TGTGCCAGCAGCTCAGAAGCGGGAGTCGGTTACGAGCAGTACTTC. Residues: CASSSEAGVGYEQYF. The complete variable domain, with remaining parts taken from reference TRBV7-2 and TRBJ2-7, reads GAGVSQSPSNKVTEKGKDVELRCDPISGHTALYWYRQSLGQGLEFLIYFQGNSAPDKSGLPSDRFSAERTGGSVSTLTIQRTQQEDSAVYLCASSSEAGVGYEQYFGPGTRLTVT.

The chain links TRBV12-5 to TRBJ1-1; 7 bases align to TRBD1. The germline V gene encodes CDR1 LGHNT and CDR2 FRNRAP. The CDR3 totals 18 residues. Unmatched junction bases numbered 13, after V lost 3 bases and J lost 0 bases. CDR3 sequence reads: CASGFWVPRGAMNTEAFF. DNA of the CDR3: TGTGCTAGTGGTTTTTGGGTGCCCAGGGGGGCCATGAACACTGAAGCTTTCTTT.

The chain uses TRBV9 and TRBJ2-3; 9 nucleotides line up with TRBD2. Per germline, CDR1 SGDLS and CDR2 YYNGEE. V was clipped by 0 bases and J by 3 bases; unmatched bases: 2. The CDR3 covers 15 residues. CDR3 amino acids: CASSVVLAGTDTQYF. DNA of the CDR3: TGTGCCAGCAGCGTAGTTCTAGCGGGAACAGATACGCAGTATTTT.

The chain has TRBV7-9 and TRBJ2-2; unclear D gene. There are 15 residues in the CDR3. CDR1 is SEHNR, CDR2 FQNEAQ, per germline (reference sequence). V was shortened by 0 bases and J by 1 base, with 6 bases between the two germline ends. The CDR3 region has the DNA TGTGCCAGCAGCTTAGCCCCGCGGAACACCGGGGAGCTGTTTTTT. Its protein product is CASSLAPRNTGELFF.

The CDR3 DNA follows: TGTGCCACCAGCAGCGATTTTACAGGGACCGGGCAGCCCCAGCATTTT. Amino acids: CATSSDFTGTGQPQHF. The genes are TRBV15 and TRBJ1-5; a weak D match, TRBD1 (6 bases). CDR1 LNHNV and CDR2 YYDKDF come from the germline V gene (reference sequence). This CDR3 region has 16 residues. V was clipped by 3 bases and J by 7 bases, with 19 bases between them.

This chain joins TRBV2 and TRBJ2-3; 7 bases match TRBD2. Germline assignment: CDR1 SNHLY and CDR2 FYNNEI. The CDR3 totals 15 residues. With 3 bases clipped from V and 4 bases from J, the junction kept 7 bases outside the gene matches. The CDR3 here is CASSEGLRSADTQYF. The CDR3 DNA sequence: TGTGCCAGCAGTGAGGGACTACGGTCCGCAGATACGCAGTATTTT. The whole variable domain, remainder taken from reference TRBV2 and TRBJ2-3, is EPEVTQTPSHQVTQMGQEVILRCVPISNHLYFYWYRQILGQKVEFLVSFYNNEISEKSEIFDDQFSVERPDGSNFTLKIRSTKLEDSAMYFCASSEGLRSADTQYFGPGTRLTVL.

The chain uses TRBV28 and TRBJ2-1; 13 nucleotides line up with TRBD2. The germline CDR1 and CDR2 sequences are MDHEN and SYDVKM. V gave up 8 bases and J gave up 9 bases; unmatched junction bases: 10. The CDR3 has 15 amino acids. In DNA, the CDR3 is TGTGCCAGCGGACGCTGGACTAGCGGGAGTGGTGAGCAGTTCTTC. Its translation is CASGRWTSGSGEQFF.

This sequence joins TRBV11-2 and TRBJ2-7; 7 bases align to TRBD1. V lost 5 bases, J lost 1 base, and 11 bases stayed unmatched. The CDR3 is made up of 16 amino acids. Germline CDR1 SGHAT, CDR2 FQNNGV. The CDR3 DNA reads as TGTGCCAGCAGCGCGACCGGGACAGTCGTTTCCTACGAGCAGTACTTC. Amino acids: CASSATGTVVSYEQYF.

This chain connects TRBV9 to TRBJ2-1; TRBD2 agrees at 13 bases. The CDR3 loop spans 15 amino acids. The V segment lost 3 bases and the J segment 8 bases; nucleotides outside the gene matches: 5. The germline CDR1 and CDR2 sequences are SGDLS and YYNGEE. The CDR3 DNA is TGTGCCAGCAGCGGGACTAGCGGGAGAATCGATGAGCAGTTCTTC. Translated: CASSGTSGRIDEQFF. The full variable domain, in which reference TRBV9 and TRBJ2-1 provide the parts outside the CDR3, is DSGVTQTPKHLITATGQRVTLRCSPRSGDLSVYWYQQSLDQGLQFLIQYYNGEERAKGNILERFSAQQFPDLHSELNLSSLELGDSALYFCASSGTSGRIDEQFFGPGTRLTVL.

The chain is built from TRBV5-1 and TRBJ2-1; TRBD2 aligns across 8 bases. The length of the CDR3 is 15 residues. The junction had 8 bases not matched to a gene; V was cut back by 3 bases and J by 6 bases. The germline gives CDR1 SGHRS, CDR2 YFSETQ. The DNA for the CDR3 is TGCGCCAGCAGCTCCGGGACTAGGGCTTTCAATGAGCAGTTCTTC. Its translation is CASSSGTRAFNEQFF.

This chain joins TRBV29-1 and TRBJ2-3; 7 bases map to TRBD2. Germline trimming cut 3 bases from V and 1 base from J; bases unmatched to any gene: 10. The CDR3 covers 16 residues. The germline V gene encodes CDR1 SQVTM and CDR2 ANQGSEA. The CDR3 reads CSVEFWSSGRTDTQYF. In DNA, the CDR3 is TGCAGCGTTGAGTTTTGGTCTAGCGGACGCACAGATACGCAGTATTTT.

CDR3 amino acids: CAISVGAAPYEQYF. The CDR3 DNA reads as TGTGCCATCAGTGTGGGGGCAGCCCCCTACGAGCAGTACTTC. This sequence joins TRBV10-3 and TRBJ2-7; a weak D match, TRBD1 (6 bases). Germline assignment: CDR1 ENHRY and CDR2 SYGVKD. V was clipped by 4 bases and J by 2 bases, with 12 bases between them. This CDR3 comprises 14 residues.

This clone was detected only a few times. The CDR3 loop reads CASSVGGPEQFF. DNA of the CDR3: TGTGCCAGCAGCGTGGGGGGGCCTGAGCAGTTCTTC. The J gene is TRBJ2-1, the V gene TRBV11-2; weak D call: TRBD2 (7 bases). Trimming shortened V by 5 bases and J by 9 bases, and 11 bases separated the two germline ends. Germline CDR1 is SGHAT and CDR2 is FQNNGV. The CDR3 totals 12 residues.

This chain joins TRBV21-1 and TRBJ2-1; TRBD2, the D gene given by the table, was not confirmed from the DNA. TRBV21-1 is flagged as a pseudogene. This CDR3 has 14 amino acids. The CDR3 coding sequence is TGTGCCAGCACCGGGACTAGCGGCTACAATGAGCAGTTCTTC. Translating it yields CASTGTSGYNEQFF.

As DNA, the CDR3 is TGTGCCAGCAGCTTAGGGGGCAATGAGCAGTTCTTC. It is translated as CASSLGGNEQFF. The chain combines TRBV5-6 with TRBJ2-1; a weak D match, TRBD1 (6 bases). CDR1 is SGHDT and CDR2 is YYEEEE in the germline V gene. The ends were cut back, 2 bases at V and 6 bases at J, with 6 bases in the middle. There are 12 residues in the CDR3.

V is TRBV28 and J is TRBJ2-7; 8 nucleotides align to TRBD1. CDR3 length equals 16 residues. V lost 2 bases and J lost 0; bases outside the gene matches: 6. Germline CDR1 MDHEN, CDR2 SYDVKM. CDR3 nucleotides: TGTGCCAGCAGTTTACTCGGACAGGGTCTCTCCTACGAGCAGTACTTC. Its protein product is CASSLLGQGLSYEQYF.

The V call is TRBV4-2, the J call TRBJ2-1; 9 nucleotides line up with TRBD2. V was clipped by 7 bases and J by 8 bases; unmatched bases: 9. Germline V gene data show CDR1 as LGHNA and CDR2 as YNFKEQ. There are 14 residues in the CDR3. CDR3 protein: CASKGGREGDEQFF. CDR3 DNA: TGTGCCAGCAAGGGCGGGAGGGAGGGCGATGAGCAGTTCTTC.